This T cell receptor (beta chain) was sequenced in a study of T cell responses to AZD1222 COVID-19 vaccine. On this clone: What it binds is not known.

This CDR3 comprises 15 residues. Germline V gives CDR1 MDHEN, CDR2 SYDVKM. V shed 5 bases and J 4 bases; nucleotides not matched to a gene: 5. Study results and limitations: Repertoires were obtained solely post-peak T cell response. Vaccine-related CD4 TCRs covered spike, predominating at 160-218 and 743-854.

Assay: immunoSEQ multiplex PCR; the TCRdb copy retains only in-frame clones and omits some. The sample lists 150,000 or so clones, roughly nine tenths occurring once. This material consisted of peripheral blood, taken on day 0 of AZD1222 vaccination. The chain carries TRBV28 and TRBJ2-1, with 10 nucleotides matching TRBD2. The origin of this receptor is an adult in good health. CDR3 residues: CASSLAGEGYNEQFF. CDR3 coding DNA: TGTGCCAGCAGTCTAGCGGGAGAAGGGTACAATGAGCAGTTCTTC.